This T cell receptor beta chain emerged from a study of human T cells and chemical hapten exposure. Study-wide background: Patch tests put 0.01% DPC on the upper back, and the results were checked at 6 days. Whole-study results and caveats: The immune response of these alopecia patients might not match healthy individuals'.

A word on this clonotype: Its antigen is undetermined.

Time point reported: patch test 3, about 24 weeks after DPC sensitization. Treatment meaning: therapeutic diphenylcyclopropenone sensitization with weekly scalp DPC. CDR3 size: 14 residues. Germline assignment: CDR1 ENHRY and CDR2 SYGVKD. The V end was cut by 5 bases, the J end by 7 bases, with 15 bases between. MiXCR was run by TCRdb on the RACE reads, yielding one entry per CDR3 protein. The table records roughly 200,000 distinct CDR3 sequences, around 23% of them present only once. The sample consisted of whole blood, taken in connection with sensitization to the hapten diphenylcyclopropenone (DPC). This receptor was obtained from a woman aged 40 to 50 with alopecia areata. Some clones in this sample may be carry-over from other donors' samples. This chain links TRBV10-3 with TRBJ2-1; TRBD1 might be the D (6 bases). As DNA, the CDR3 is TGTGCCATCAGTACTGTGGGCCAGGGGAATGAGCAGTTCTTC. Encoded protein: CAISTVGQGNEQFF.